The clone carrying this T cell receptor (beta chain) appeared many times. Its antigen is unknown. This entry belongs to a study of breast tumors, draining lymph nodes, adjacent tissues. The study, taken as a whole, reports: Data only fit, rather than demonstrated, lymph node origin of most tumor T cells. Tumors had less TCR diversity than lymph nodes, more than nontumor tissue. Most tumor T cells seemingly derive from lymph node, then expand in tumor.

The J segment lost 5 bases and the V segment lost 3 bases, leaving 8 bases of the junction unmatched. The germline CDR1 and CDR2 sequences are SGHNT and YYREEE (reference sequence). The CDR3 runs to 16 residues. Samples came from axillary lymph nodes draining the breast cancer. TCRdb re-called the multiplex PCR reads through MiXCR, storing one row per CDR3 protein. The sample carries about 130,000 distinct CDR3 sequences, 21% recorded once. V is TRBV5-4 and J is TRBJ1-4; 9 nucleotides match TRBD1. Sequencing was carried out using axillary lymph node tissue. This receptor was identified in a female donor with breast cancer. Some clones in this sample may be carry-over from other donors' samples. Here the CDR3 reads CASSSRQGEGNEKLFF. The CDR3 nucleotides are TGTGCCAGCAGCTCCCGACAGGGGGAGGGAAATGAAAAACTGTTTTTT.